A selection of T cell receptor beta chains follows, all from one sample in a study of metastatic and nonmetastatic thyroid tumors. TCRdb reanalyzed the PCR reads via MiXCR. Counted here are approximately 30,000 clones, roughly 15% occurring once; the ten biggest clones make up 5.5% to 7.5%. Sequenced input: blood. Receptor source: a male donor with papillary thyroid cancer or a benign thyroid nodule (not recorded which). Some clones in this sample may be carry-over from other donors' samples. Both conserved end residues are part of each CDR3. A D gene is named only where the DNA matches it firmly. Size is omitted from some rows. Given values are once, few, many or a class for expanded clones.

j_gene | v_gene | abundance | d_gene | CDR3aa | CDR3nt
TRBJ1-2 | TRBV5-1 | many | TRBD1 | CASSSTGDIYGYTF | TGCGCCAGCAGTTCGACAGGGGACATCTATGGCTACACCTTC
TRBJ1-1 | TRBV7-9 | many | NA | CASSPLSEAFF | TGTGCCAGCAGCCCGCTTTCGGAAGCTTTCTTT
TRBJ1-1 | TRBV12-3/TRBV12-4 | few | TRBD1 | CASSLDRDTEAFF | TGTGCCAGCAGTTTGGACAGGGACACTGAAGCTTTCTTT
TRBJ1-6 | TRBV10-3 | many | NA | CAISVGASYNSPLHF | TGTGCCATCAGCGTGGGGGCGTCCTATAATTCACCCCTCCACTTT
TRBJ2-5 | TRBV10-1 | NA | NA | CASSESVGRETQYF | TGCGCCAGCAGTGAATCGGTGGGTCGAGAGACCCAGTACTTC
TRBJ1-1 | TRBV2 | many | NA | CASSVAENTEAFF | TGTGCCAGCAGTGTGGCAGAGAACACTGAAGCTTTCTTT
TRBJ2-7 | TRBV20-1 | many | TRBD2 | CSMSGGVRGEQYF | TGCAGTATGTCGGGGGGGGTGCGGGGTGAGCAGTACTTC
TRBJ2-7 | TRBV29-1 | many | NA | CSVQGHEQYF | TGCAGCGTGCAGGGCCACGAGCAGTACTTC
TRBJ2-1 | TRBV11-2 | few | TRBD2 | CASSSGLAGGNEQFF | TGTGCCAGCAGCTCGGGACTAGCGGGAGGTAATGAGCAGTTCTTC
TRBJ1-1 | TRBV7-3 | many | NA | CASSLWGGGLNTEAFF | TGTGCCAGCAGCTTGTGGGGAGGCGGTTTGAACACTGAAGCTTTCTTT
TRBJ2-7 | TRBV19 | many | NA | CASSIRGSDSYEQYF | TGTGCCAGTAGTATCCGCGGAAGTGACTCCTACGAGCAGTACTTC
TRBJ1-3 | TRBV7-9 | many | NA | CASSAGVMPGPISGNTIYF | TGTGCCAGCAGCGCTGGAGTGATGCCAGGCCCGATCTCTGGAAACACCATATATTTT
TRBJ1-3 | TRBV9 | many | NA | CASSPRGLSSGNIIYF | TGTGCCAGCAGCCCAAGGGGTCTCAGCTCTGGAAACATCATATATTTT
TRBJ2-1 | TRBV20-1 | many | NA | CSARFTPGDEQFF | TGCAGTGCTAGATTTACCCCGGGCGATGAGCAGTTCTTC
TRBJ1-1 | TRBV20-1 | many | NA | CSARDHGGLNPMAFF | TGCAGTGCTAGAGATCACGGGGGGCTTAACCCGATGGCTTTCTTT
TRBJ2-1 | TRBV7-7 | many | NA | CASSLNPGNEQFF | TGTGCTAGCAGCTTGAATCCCGGGAATGAGCAGTTCTTC
TRBJ1-1 | TRBV5-1 | NA | NA | CASSFTTLRLGPGSFF | TGCGCCAGCAGCTTCACGACCCTTAGGTTGGGGCCCGGATCTTTCTTT
TRBJ2-1 | TRBV20-1 | many | NA | CSASPGGTGFGEQFF | TGCAGTGCTAGTCCCGGTGGGACCGGATTCGGTGAGCAGTTCTTC
TRBJ2-3 | TRBV5-1 | many | NA | CASSLEGQTDTQYF | TGCGCCAGCAGCTTGGAAGGCCAGACAGATACGCAGTATTTT
TRBJ2-1 | TRBV20-1 | many | TRBD2 | CSASGRASYNEQFF | TGCAGTGCTAGCGGGAGGGCCAGCTACAATGAGCAGTTCTTC
TRBJ2-2 | TRBV27 | few | NA | CASSSGAGELFF | TGTGCCAGCAGCTCGGGAGCAGGGGAGCTGTTTTTT
TRBJ2-3 | TRBV24-1 | few | NA | CATSRAGTDTQYF | TGTGCCACCAGTAGGGCGGGAACAGATACGCAGTATTTT
TRBJ2-7 | TRBV5-5 | NA | NA | CASSLGTVLYEQYF | TGTGCCAGCAGCTTGGGGACAGTTCTGTACGAGCAGTACTTC
TRBJ1-2 | TRBV20-1 | NA | NA | CSTESYGYTF | TGCAGTACAGAAAGCTATGGCTACACCTTC
TRBJ1-2 | TRBV30 | many | NA | CAWSGERYGYTF | TGTGCCTGGAGTGGAGAGAGATATGGCTACACCTTC
TRBJ1-1 | TRBV5-4 | many | NA | CASSTGVSWDTEAFF | TGTGCCAGCTCCACAGGAGTCAGCTGGGACACTGAAGCTTTCTTT
TRBJ1-2 | TRBV20-1 | NA | NA | CSGAGANYGYTF | TGCAGTGGAGCAGGAGCTAACTATGGCTACACCTTC
TRBJ1-1 | TRBV6-1 | many | TRBD1 | CASSSIQGAKNTEAFF | TGTGCCAGCAGTTCTATACAGGGGGCAAAGAACACTGAAGCTTTCTTT
TRBJ2-5 | TRBV4-1 | NA | NA | CASSLLIGETQYF | TGCGCCAGCAGCCTTCTGATTGGCGAGACCCAGTACTTC
TRBJ2-7 | TRBV20-1 | NA | TRBD2 | CSARDYGLVAYEQYF | TGCAGTGCTAGAGATTATGGACTAGTAGCCTACGAGCAGTACTTC
TRBJ2-5 | TRBV12-3/TRBV12-4 | many | NA | CASSLSTDPQETQYF | TGTGCCAGCAGTTTAAGTACAGACCCCCAAGAGACCCAGTACTTC
TRBJ2-3 | TRBV5-5 | many | NA | CASSFIVSRDTQYF | TGTGCCAGCAGCTTTATTGTCAGTAGAGATACGCAGTATTTT
TRBJ2-1 | TRBV18 | many | TRBD2 | CASSPLRETGNEQFF | TGTGCCAGCTCACCACTGCGGGAGACTGGCAATGAGCAGTTCTTC
TRBJ1-1 | TRBV4-2 | many | NA | CASSHRENTEAFF | TGTGCCAGCAGCCACCGAGAGAACACTGAAGCTTTCTTT
TRBJ2-3 | TRBV18 | many | TRBD2 | CASSSRLAGDTDTQYF | TGTGCCAGCTCATCAAGACTAGCGGGGGACACAGATACGCAGTATTTT
TRBJ1-2 | TRBV28 | NA | TRBD1 | CASSIQGAFIYGYTF | TGTGCCAGCAGTATACAGGGGGCCTTCATCTATGGCTACACCTTC
TRBJ2-7 | TRBV28 | few | NA | CASSFRGKEPYEQYF | TGTGCCAGCAGTTTTAGGGGGAAGGAGCCCTACGAGCAGTACTTC
TRBJ2-2 | TRBV16 | medium-sized | TRBD2 | CASSFFPSGRWVGDTGELFF | TGTGCCAGCAGCTTCTTCCCTAGCGGGAGGTGGGTAGGGGACACCGGGGAGCTGTTTTTT
TRBJ1-5 | TRBV27 | many | NA | CASSLWGLGNQPQHF | TGTGCCAGCAGTTTGTGGGGGCTGGGCAATCAGCCCCAGCATTTT
TRBJ2-7 | TRBV4-1 | many | TRBD2 | CASSQVSGGTNYEQYF | TGCGCCAGCAGCCAAGTTTCCGGGGGGACCAACTACGAGCAGTACTTC
TRBJ2-2 | TRBV3-1 | many | NA | CASSQRGGWSQAGELFF | TGTGCCAGCAGCCAACGGGGCGGGTGGTCCCAAGCCGGGGAGCTGTTTTTT
TRBJ2-7 | TRBV29-1 | NA | NA | CSVGEGEQYF | TGCAGCGTGGGAGAAGGTGAGCAGTACTTC
TRBJ2-7 | TRBV20-1 | NA | NA | CSAPFTDYEQYF | TGCAGTGCTCCCTTCACGGACTACGAGCAGTACTTC
TRBJ1-5 | TRBV5-4 | many | NA | CASSLSFSVSGRQPQHF | TGTGCCAGCAGCTTGTCCTTTTCTGTCAGCGGACGGCAGCCCCAGCATTTT
TRBJ2-7 | TRBV10-2 | many | TRBD1 | CASSTGGYEQYF | TGCGCCAGCAGTACAGGGGGGTACGAGCAGTACTTC
TRBJ2-7 | TRBV12-3/TRBV12-4 | medium-sized | NA | CASSARDTSYEQYF | TGTGCCAGCAGTGCCCGGGACACCTCCTACGAGCAGTACTTC